This passage covers 7 T cell receptor beta chains from one sample sequenced in a study of blood T cell repertoires in COVID-19. Generated by immunoSEQ multiplex PCR, the TCRdb table keeps only in-frame clones and is missing some. The sample lists some 190,000 clones, about 85% seen once, with 6.5% to 10% in the top ten. The sequencing input was peripheral blood. The receptors were sampled from a woman aged 60-70 years with acute or convalescent COVID-19.

This clone came up a few times. The V call is TRBV7-2, the J call TRBJ2-5; 7 nucleotides align to TRBD1. V lost 1 base and J lost 4; bases outside the gene matches: 6. The CDR3 contains 15 residues. In germline, CDR1 is SGHTA, CDR2 FQGNSA. CDR3 region: CASSLVQGEGETQYF. The CDR3 DNA follows: TGTGCCAGCAGCTTAGTTCAGGGGGAAGGAGAGACCCAGTACTTC.

The chain employs TRBV7-9 and TRBJ2-7; 12 bases match TRBD2. J was trimmed by 1 base and V by 5 bases; bases with no gene match: 6. The CDR3 spans 16 residues. Germline lookup yields CDR1 SEHNR and CDR2 FQNEAQ (reference sequence). The CDR3 here is CASSPWGLAGSYEQYF. The CDR3 nucleotides read TGTGCCAGCAGCCCCTGGGGACTAGCGGGTTCCTACGAGCAGTACTTC.

The V call is TRBV30, the J call TRBJ1-5, with 8 bases that match TRBD1. After removal of 5 bases from V and 4 bases from J, the junction contained 4 bases not matched to a gene. Germline assignment: CDR1 GTSNPN and CDR2 SVGIG (reference sequence). The CDR3 has 13 amino acids. CDR3 amino acids: CAWARDRNQPQHF. The CDR3 DNA reads TGTGCCTGGGCCCGGGACAGGAATCAGCCCCAGCATTTT.

The V and J genes are TRBV10-2 and TRBJ2-1; 7 bases line up with TRBD2. Trimming cost V 7 bases and J 7 bases; bases outside gene matches: 10. CDR3 length: 14 residues. In germline, CDR1 is WSHSY, CDR2 SAAADI. The CDR3 loop reads CASNQGGLGNEQFF. The CDR3 DNA sequence: TGCGCCAGCAACCAAGGCGGACTAGGGAATGAGCAGTTCTTC.

J is TRBJ1-3 and V is TRBV29-1; tentative D call: TRBD1 (5 bases). V lost 6 bases to trimming and J lost 4 bases, with 13 bases between them. The CDR3 consists of 13 residues. From germline, CDR1 is SQVTM and CDR2 ANQGSEA. CDR3 nucleotide sequence: TGCAGCGTCCAGGGCGGAGTGGGAAACACCATATATTTT. This gives the protein CSVQGGVGNTIYF.

The chain joins TRBV30 to TRBJ2-2; 11 positions agree with TRBD1. The CDR3 covers 16 residues. The V segment lost 3 bases and the J segment 4 bases; nucleotides outside the gene matches: 7. Looked up from germline, CDR1 is GTSNPN and CDR2 is SVGIG (reference sequence). The DNA for the CDR3 is TGTGCCTGGAGGAAAGGGGGACAGGGGGGCACCGGGGAGCTGTTTTTT. Translated, it gives CAWRKGGQGGTGELFF.

This clone was observed a few times. The chain is built from TRBV2 and TRBJ1-2; D might be TRBD1 (6 bases). Trimming pared 4 bases from V and 10 bases from J, leaving 13 bases between. The germline V gene encodes CDR1 SNHLY and CDR2 FYNNEI. The CDR3 consists of 12 residues. CDR3 sequence: CASSGRTEVYTF. CDR3 DNA sequence: TGTGCCAGCAGTGGGCGGACAGAAGTCTACACCTTC.